The rows below give T cell receptor beta chains drawn from one sample of a study of molecular identifiers for immune sequencing clone quantification. TCRdb fed the PCR reads into MiXCR, producing one record per CDR3 protein. This sample has some 680,000 distinct CDR3 sequences; over 25% occur once, and the top ten carry approximately 0.75%. Sequencing was performed on naive CD8+ T cells from blood, with Jurkat cell RNA spiked in. These receptors originate from a human donor in good health. Some libraries in this study had Jurkat cell RNA spiked in. The CDR3 runs from the conserved cysteine through the conserved F or W. A D gene is named only where the DNA matches it firmly. Rows may omit the clone size; those that give it use once, few, many or a size class.

d_call	j_call	clone_size	v_call	cdr3_aa	cdr3_nt
.	TRBJ2-7	once	TRBV5-6	CASLGQTAASYEQYF	TGTGCCAGCCTCGGACAGACCGCCGCTTCCTACGAGCAGTACTTC
TRBD2	TRBJ2-7	.	TRBV9	CASSHDAGDRREQYF	TGTGCCAGCAGCCACGATGCGGGAGATCGTCGCGAGCAGTACTTC
.	TRBJ2-2	.	TRBV6-6	CASSLFRDGGRGTLFF	TGTGCCAGCAGTCTTTTCCGGGACGGAGGGCGCGGGACGCTGTTTTTT
.	TRBJ2-5	.	TRBV30	CAWRDYGWETQYF	TGTGCCTGGAGGGACTATGGTTGGGAGACCCAGTACTTC
TRBD2	TRBJ2-7	many	TRBV5-6	CASSLMTSGAYEQYF	TGTGCCAGCAGCTTGATGACTAGCGGTGCCTACGAGCAGTACTTC
.	TRBJ2-5	many	TRBV4-1	CASSQDPLSQETQYF	TGCGCCAGCAGCCAAGATCCCCTCAGCCAAGAGACCCAGTACTTC
.	TRBJ1-5	many	TRBV7-6	CASSPPDQPQHF	TGTGCCAGCAGCCCACCGGATCAGCCCCAGCATTTT
.	TRBJ1-3	.	TRBV9	CASSVDQGSSGNTIYF	TGTGCCAGCAGCGTAGACCAGGGAAGCTCTGGAAACACCATATATTTT
TRBD2	TRBJ2-7	few	TRBV4-3	CASSQDARLAGSYEQYF	TGCGCCAGCAGCCAAGATGCCCGACTAGCAGGATCCTACGAGCAGTACTTC
TRBD1	TRBJ2-7	.	TRBV5-6	CASSFGTGPREQYF	TGTGCCAGCAGCTTCGGGACAGGGCCCCGGGAGCAGTACTTC
TRBD1	TRBJ1-2	few	TRBV6-1	CASSDRWTGAHGYTF	TGTGCCAGCAGTGATCGGTGGACAGGGGCCCATGGCTACACCTTC